This T cell receptor beta chain stems from a study of T cells in Graves' hyperthyroidism and ophthalmopathy. Overall study results and limits: In the blood, most expanded thyroid clonotypes above 0.001 appeared as well. From stable hyperthyroidism, ophthalmopathy was separated by a 13 V-J model.

This clonotype was found many times. What it binds is not known. Amplified TCR beta CDR3 regions derived from RNA transcripts. Using the HTBI primer set, a first-round RT-PCR was run on the TCR CDR3. TCRdb re-analysed the multiplex PCR reads in MiXCR, keeping a single row per CDR3 protein. The repertoire holds about 400,000 distinct CDR3 sequences, with about 15% as singletons. This CDR3 is 15 amino acids long. Trimming left V 2 bases short and J 2 bases short, with 13 bases between. The germline V gene encodes CDR1 SGHVS and CDR2 FQNEAQ. Investigators excluded patients with uncontrolled infection, other autoimmune disease, pregnancy or lactation. Every diagnosis used clinical symptoms, serum thyroxine and TRAb, thyroid ultrasound and orbital computed tomography.

The sequence came from a woman under 30 with Graves' hyperthyroidism. The chain has TRBV7-8 and TRBJ2-7; D is unclear. The specimen was blood. This chain's CDR3 is CASSLFRGQPYEQYF. CDR3 bases: TGTGCCAGCAGCTTATTTCGCGGCCAGCCCTACGAGCAGTACTTC.